This T cell receptor beta chain was captured by sequencing in a study of blood T cell repertoires in COVID-19. Patients of the Seattle cohort, enrolled during active infection, were followed longitudinally. V lost 0 bases to trimming and J lost 7 bases, with 11 bases between them. The CDR3 is 14 amino acids. Germline V gene lookup returns CDR1 SGDLS and CDR2 YYNGEE. Study processing details: Reference gene primer amplification in the assay estimated nucleated cell counts. TCRdb keeps only in-frame clones here, not all; method: immunoSEQ multiplex PCR. V, J and clone size derive from that table, while D and trimming were established from the DNA sequence. The sample records about 220,000 clones, approximately 78% being singletons.

The TCR originated in a woman aged 70-85 years with COVID-19, enrolled during active disease. The sample consisted of peripheral blood. V gene TRBV9 combines with J gene TRBJ2-4; a possible D gene is TRBD2 (5 bases). The CDR3 reads CASSVAASGNIQYF. CDR3 DNA sequence: TGTGCCAGCAGCGTAGCTGCCTCGGGGAACATTCAGTACTTC. Complete variable domain (other parts from reference TRBV9 and TRBJ2-4): DSGVTQTPKHLITATGQRVTLRCSPRSGDLSVYWYQQSLDQGLQFLIQYYNGEERAKGNILERFSAQQFPDLHSELNLSSLELGDSALYFCASSVAASGNIQYFGAGTRLSVL.